This is a list of T cell receptor beta chains from one sample in a study of blood T cell repertoires in COVID-19. Profiled with immunoSEQ multiplex PCR; TCRdb holds only in-frame clones, not every one. The sample has roughly 200,000 clones; about three quarters are singletons. The sequencing input was peripheral blood. The receptors stem from a woman aged 45-65 years with active or convalescent COVID-19. The CDR3 runs from the conserved cysteine through the conserved F or W. Fields, in order: V gene, clone size, D gene, J gene, CDR3 DNA, CDR3 protein. D genes are given only for firm matches. The size field is filled for only some rows; it gives once, few, many or a size class.

TRBV10-2,NA,TRBD1,TRBJ2-7,TGCGCCAGCAGTGAGAAGCAGGGGGCCTACGAGCAGTACTTC,CASSEKQGAYEQYF
TRBV5-6,NA,NA,TRBJ2-5,TGTGCCAGCACCATCCGAGGGGAGACCCAGTACTTC,CASTIRGETQYF
TRBV28,few,NA,TRBJ1-2,TGTGCCAGCAGTTTGACCCAGGATGCGTACCACTTC,CASSLTQDAYHF
TRBV4-1,NA,NA,TRBJ1-4,TGCGCCAGCTCCCATGGGGCAGGGTCGAATGAAAAACTGTTTTTT,CASSHGAGSNEKLFF
TRBV7-9,NA,TRBD1,TRBJ2-5,TGTGCCAGCAGCTCATATGGGGACAGGGGGCAGGAGACCCAGTACTTC,CASSSYGDRGQETQYF
TRBV19,NA,NA,TRBJ1-2,TGTGCCAGTAGTATAGGGGGGGGAATCGAGGGCTACACCTTC,CASSIGGGIEGYTF
TRBV29-1,NA,TRBD1,TRBJ1-1,TGCAGCGGCGGAAGAGGCGCAGGGGGCACTGAAGCTTTCTTT,CSGGRGAGGTEAFF
TRBV7-9,NA,NA,TRBJ1-2,TGTGCCAGCAGCTTAGTCGGACAGCTTAACTATGGCTACACCTTC,CASSLVGQLNYGYTF
TRBV7-2,NA,TRBD1,TRBJ1-6,TGTGCCAGCAGCTTAGGGACAGGGGGTTATAATTCACCCCTCCACTTT,CASSLGTGGYNSPLHF
TRBV30,NA,TRBD1,TRBJ1-1,TGTGCCTCCGGCGGGACAGGGGACACTGAAGCTTTCTTT,CASGGTGDTEAFF
TRBV27,NA,NA,TRBJ1-4,TGTGCCAGCAGTTCAGGCCTCCAGGGGTGGGCTAATGAAAAACTGTTTTTT,CASSSGLQGWANEKLFF